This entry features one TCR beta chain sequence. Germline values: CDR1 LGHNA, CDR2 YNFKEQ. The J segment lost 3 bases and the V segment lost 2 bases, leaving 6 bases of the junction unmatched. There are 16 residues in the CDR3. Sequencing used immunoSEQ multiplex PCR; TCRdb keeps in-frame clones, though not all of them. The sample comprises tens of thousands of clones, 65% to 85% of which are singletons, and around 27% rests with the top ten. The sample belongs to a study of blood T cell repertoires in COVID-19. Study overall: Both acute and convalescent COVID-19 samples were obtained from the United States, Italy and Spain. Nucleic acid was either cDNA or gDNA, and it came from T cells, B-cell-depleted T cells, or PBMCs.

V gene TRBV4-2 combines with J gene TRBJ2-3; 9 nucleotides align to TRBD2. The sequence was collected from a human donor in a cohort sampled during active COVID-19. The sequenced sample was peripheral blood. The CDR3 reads CASSQSGLAETDTQYF. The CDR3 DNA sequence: TGTGCCAGCAGCCAATCGGGACTAGCAGAAACAGATACGCAGTATTTT.